Described below is a single T cell receptor (beta chain) sequence and its context. The data belong to a study of blood T cell repertoires in COVID-19. About the research overall: T cells, B-cell-depleted T cells, or PBMCs provided the cDNA or gDNA that served as material.

Original data processing: Reference gene primer amplification gave nucleated cell count estimates. TCRdb keeps only in-frame clones here, not all; method: immunoSEQ multiplex PCR. V, J and clone size reflect that table, while D and trimming were determined from the DNA. The table has about 200,000 clones, around nine tenths seen once. V was trimmed by 5 bases and J by 7 bases, leaving 33 bases between them. This CDR3 has 20 amino acids. Germline assignment: CDR1 MNHEY and CDR2 SMNVEV (reference sequence). Material: peripheral blood. This chain joins TRBV27 and TRBJ1-5, with D uncertain. The TCR comes from a man between 18 and 35 years old with active or convalescent COVID-19. The CDR3 sequence: CASSHPDGRRNRYTSQPQHF. CDR3 bases: TGTGCCAGCAGTCACCCGGACGGGAGAAGGAACCGATACACGTCCCAGCCCCAGCATTTT.